Below, one T cell receptor (beta chain) is given with its context. These data are taken from a study of blood T cell repertoires in COVID-19. Across the study: Nucleic acid was either cDNA or gDNA, and it came from T cells, B-cell-depleted T cells, or PBMCs.

Per the original data handling: The authors estimated nucleated cell counts from reference gene primer amplification. Assay: immunoSEQ multiplex PCR; the TCRdb copy retains only in-frame clones and omits some. That table gives V, J and clone size, and the DNA gave D and trimming. The repertoire holds 180,000 or so clones, with roughly 90% as singletons. Germline assignment: CDR1 SGHTA and CDR2 FQGNSA. With 4 bases clipped from V and 2 bases from J, the junction kept 5 bases outside the gene matches. The CDR3 extends over 15 amino acids. This clonotype was sampled from a man aged 18 to 30 with active or convalescent COVID-19. J is TRBJ2-3 and V is TRBV7-2, with 8 bases aligning to TRBD2. What was sequenced was peripheral blood. The CDR3 reads CASSYRAGDTDTQYF. The DNA for the CDR3 is TGTGCCAGCAGCTACCGAGCGGGGGACACAGATACGCAGTATTTT.